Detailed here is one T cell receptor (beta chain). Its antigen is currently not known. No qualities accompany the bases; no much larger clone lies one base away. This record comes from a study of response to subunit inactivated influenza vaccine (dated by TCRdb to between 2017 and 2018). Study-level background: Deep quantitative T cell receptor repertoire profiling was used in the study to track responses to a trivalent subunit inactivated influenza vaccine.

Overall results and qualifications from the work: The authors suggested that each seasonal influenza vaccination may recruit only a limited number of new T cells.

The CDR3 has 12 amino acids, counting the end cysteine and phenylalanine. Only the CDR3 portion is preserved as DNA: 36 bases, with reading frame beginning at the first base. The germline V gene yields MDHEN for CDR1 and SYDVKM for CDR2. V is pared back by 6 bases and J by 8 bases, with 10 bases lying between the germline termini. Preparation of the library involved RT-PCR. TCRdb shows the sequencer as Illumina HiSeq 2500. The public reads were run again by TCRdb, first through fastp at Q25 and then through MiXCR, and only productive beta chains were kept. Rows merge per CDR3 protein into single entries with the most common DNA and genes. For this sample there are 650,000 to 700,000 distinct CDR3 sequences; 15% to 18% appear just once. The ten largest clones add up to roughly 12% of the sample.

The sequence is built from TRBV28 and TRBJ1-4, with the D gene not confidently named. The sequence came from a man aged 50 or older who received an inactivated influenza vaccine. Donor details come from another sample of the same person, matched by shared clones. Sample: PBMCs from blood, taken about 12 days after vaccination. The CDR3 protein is CASSDYGEKLFF. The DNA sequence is TGTGCCAGCAGCGACTACGGGGAAAAACTGTTTTTT. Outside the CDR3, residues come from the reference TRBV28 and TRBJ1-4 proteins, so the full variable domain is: DVKVTQSSRYLVKRTGEKVFLECVQDMDHENMFWYRQDPGLGLRLIYFSYDVKMKEKGDIPEGYSVSREKKERFSLILESASTNQTSMYLCASSDYGEKLFFGSGTQLSVL.